A single sample is the source of the 19 T cell receptor beta chains below, sequenced in a study of early T cells in non-severe SARS-CoV-2 infection. TCRdb re-analysed the 5' RACE reads in MiXCR, keeping a single row per CDR3 protein. The repertoire has some 30,000 distinct CDR3 sequences, 4.5% of them found once; the top ten carry around 6%. Sample: whole blood. These receptors were taken from an adult who was a healthcare worker with PCR-confirmed SARS-CoV-2 infection or an uninfected control (not recorded which).

This clonotype was detected ten times or more. V and J are TRBV2 and TRBJ1-4; D gene ambiguous. CDR3 length: 13 amino acids. The germline V and J ends were trimmed by 3 bases and 8 bases, with 10 bases remaining between them. Germline values: CDR1 SNHLY, CDR2 FYNNEI. The DNA for the CDR3 is TGTGCCAGCAGTGAGACGGGATCAGAAAAACTGTTTTTT. As protein: CASSETGSEKLFF.

This clonotype was seen at least ten times. The rearrangement links TRBV19 to TRBJ2-7, with TRBD1 matching 9 bases. After removal of 0 bases from V and 4 bases from J, the junction contained 4 bases not matched to a gene. Germline V lookup: CDR1 LNHDA, CDR2 SQIVND (reference sequence). The CDR3 loop spans 15 amino acids. CDR3 sequence reads: CASSIEETGGYEQYF. The CDR3 DNA reads TGTGCCAGTAGTATAGAGGAGACAGGGGGATACGAGCAGTACTTC. The complete variable domain, with remaining parts taken from reference TRBV19 and TRBJ2-7, reads DGGITQSPKYLFRKEGQNVTLSCEQNLNHDAMYWYRQDPGQGLRLIYYSQIVNDFQKGDIAEGYSVSREKKESFPLTVTSAQKNPTAFYLCASSIEETGGYEQYFGPGTRLTVT.

V is TRBV27 and J is TRBJ2-7; 9 bases fit TRBD1. The ends lost 6 bases at V and 5 bases at J; junction bases unmatched: 11. The CDR3 runs to 15 residues. Per the germline V gene, CDR1 is MNHEY and CDR2 is SMNVEV (reference sequence). In nucleotides, the CDR3 is TGTGCCAGCAGCGGTAGGGGACAGGGCCCCGACGAGCAGTACTTC. Amino acid sequence: CASSGRGQGPDEQYF.

Many counts were recorded for this clonotype. The chain carries TRBV6-4 and TRBJ2-3, with D perhaps assigned TRBD1 or TRBD2 (5 bases each). The germline CDR1 and CDR2 sequences are MRHNA and SNTAGT. With 0 bases removed from V and 1 base from J, the gap between germline ends came to 8 bases. This CDR3 has 15 amino acids. The CDR3 region is CASSDSRGGTDTQYF. The CDR3 region has the DNA TGTGCCAGCAGTGACTCTAGAGGGGGCACAGATACGCAGTATTTT.

This clonotype has ten or more counts. The rearrangement links TRBV20-1 to TRBJ2-5, with D tentatively TRBD2 (5 bases). Germline lookup yields CDR1 DFQATT and CDR2 SNEGSKA (reference sequence). The CDR3 consists of 15 residues. V was shortened by 0 bases and J by 1 base, with 12 bases between the two germline ends. CDR3 DNA sequence: TGCAGTGCTAGAGACGTAAGCCGGGGCCAAGAGACCCAGTACTTC. Translation gives CSARDVSRGQETQYF.

The rearrangement links TRBV18 to TRBJ1-1, with TRBD1 matching 7 bases. Per the germline V gene, CDR1 is KGHSH and CDR2 is LQKENI. The length of the CDR3 is 17 residues. The V gene end was trimmed by 2 bases and the J gene end by 3 bases; junction bases not matched to a gene: 12. CDR3 sequence: CASSPVLPGGLYTEAFF. CDR3 sequence (DNA): TGTGCCAGCTCACCAGTTCTGCCAGGGGGACTGTACACTGAAGCTTTCTTT.

The rearrangement links TRBV6-2 or TRBV6-3 to TRBJ2-2; 7 nucleotides line up with TRBD2. CDR3 length equals 16 residues. The ends lost 6 bases at V and 4 bases at J; junction bases unmatched: 11. Germline assignment: CDR1 MNHEY and CDR2 SVGEGT. As DNA, the CDR3 is TGTGCCAGCAGCCATGACCGAGCGGGAATCACCGGGGAGCTGTTTTTT. Translated, it gives CASSHDRAGITGELFF.

This clonotype was observed many times. The chain couples TRBV5-1 to TRBJ2-2; possibly TRBD2 for D (5 bases). The germline V gene encodes CDR1 SGHRS and CDR2 YFSETQ. The CDR3 loop spans 13 amino acids. Trimming left V 1 base short and J 7 bases short, with 8 bases between. The CDR3 DNA reads as TGCGCCAGCAGCTTGCGAGGGAACGGGGAGCTGTTTTTT. It encodes CASSLRGNGELFF. Supplemented by reference TRBV5-1 and TRBJ2-2, the full variable domain reads KAGVTQTPRYLIKTRGQQVTLSCSPISGHRSVSWYQQTPGQGLQFLFEYFSETQRNKGNFPGRFSGRQFSNSRSEMNVSTLELGDSALYLCASSLRGNGELFFGEGSRLTVL.

The rearrangement uses TRBV11-2 and TRBJ2-7; either TRBD1 or TRBD2 may fit D (5 bases each). Germline V lookup: CDR1 SGHAT, CDR2 FQNNGV. Trimming stripped 8 bases from V and 2 bases from J, with 16 bases between. The CDR3 consists of 14 residues. The chain's CDR3 is CASLFSRGPYEQYF. The CDR3 bases are TGTGCCAGCCTTTTTAGCCGGGGCCCCTACGAGCAGTACTTC.

This clonotype has a count of ten or more. The chain is built from TRBV6-2 or TRBV6-3 and TRBJ1-1; D gene uncertain. The CDR3 sequence is 12 residues long. Germline CDR1 reads MNHEY; CDR2 reads SVGEGT. V was cut by 6 bases and J by 10 bases, with 15 bases left in between. The CDR3 coding sequence is TGTGCCAGCAGCCCTCGACTTGAGGGAGCTTTCTTT. It specifies CASSPRLEGAFF.

This clonotype was seen a handful of times. The CDR3 is CASSLTGYEQFF. The CDR3, as DNA: TGTGCCAGCAGCTTAACGGGTTATGAGCAGTTCTTC. The V and J genes are TRBV7-3 and TRBJ2-1; D is ambiguous. Deletions cut 0 bases from V and 8 bases from J, with 5 bases between. The V gene's germline CDR1 is SGHTA and CDR2 FQGTGA. The CDR3 contains 12 residues.

Many counts were recorded for this clonotype. The V gene is TRBV7-3, the J gene TRBJ2-1; the D gene is possibly TRBD1 (5 bases). Trimming took off 2 bases at V and 10 bases at J, with 9 bases between the two ends. Germline CDR1 reads SGHTA; CDR2 reads FQGTGA. The CDR3 covers 12 residues. The CDR3 loop reads CASSLWGAEQFF. The CDR3 DNA follows: TGTGCCAGCAGCTTATGGGGCGCAGAGCAGTTCTTC.

Many counts were recorded for this clonotype. The junction shows a germline mismatch at one end, possibly a read error. This chain links TRBV6-1 with TRBJ1-2; 7 bases match TRBD1. The length of the CDR3 is 16 residues. The germline CDR1 and CDR2 sequences are MNHNS and SASEGT. CDR3 sequence: CASSEGGGGAGYGYTF. CDR3 nucleotides: TGTGCCAGCAGCGAAGGGGGAGGGGGCGCAGGGTATGGCTACACCTTC.

This clonotype was picked up many times. The V and J genes are TRBV7-2 and TRBJ1-1; TRBD1 agrees at 11 bases. The CDR3 consists of 14 residues. The V gene end was trimmed by 5 bases and the J gene end by 6 bases; junction bases not matched to a gene: 5. CDR1 and CDR2 (germline): SGHTA, FQGNSA. The CDR3 DNA reads TGTGCCAGCAGCGCCAGGACAGGGGGCGCTGAAGCTTTCTTT. Translating gives CASSARTGGAEAFF.

This clonotype came up many times. This chain connects TRBV6-1 to TRBJ1-6; 9 bases match TRBD1. The junction had 11 bases not matched to a gene; V was cut back by 8 bases and J by 6 bases. The germline gives CDR1 MNHNS, CDR2 SASEGT. This CDR3 comprises 16 residues. For the CDR3, the DNA is TGTGCCAGCGGACAGGGGAATCGTGGATTTAATTCACCCCTCCACTTT. Residues: CASGQGNRGFNSPLHF.

This clonotype was detected many times. The chain employs TRBV12-5 and TRBJ2-1; the D gene is possibly TRBD2 (6 bases). V was trimmed by 5 bases and J by 0 bases, leaving 11 bases between them. The length of the CDR3 is 15 residues. CDR1 and CDR2 from the germline V gene are LGHNT and FRNRAP. DNA of the CDR3: TGTGCTAGTGGTGGCGGGGCGAGCTCCTACAATGAGCAGTTCTTC. Translated: CASGGGASSYNEQFF. The full variable domain, in which reference TRBV12-5 and TRBJ2-1 provide the parts outside the CDR3, is DARVTQTPRHKVTEMGQEVTMRCQPILGHNTVFWYRQTMMQGLELLAYFRNRAPLDDSGMPKDRFSAEMPDATLATLKIQPSEPRDSAVYFCASGGGASSYNEQFFGPGTRLTVL.

In this sample, this clonotype turned up many times. The V call is TRBV6-1, the J call TRBJ2-1; D not certain. Between the trimmed V and J ends, which lost 4 bases and 5 bases, there was a span of 6 bases. The CDR3 is 12 residues long. Germline CDR1 reads MNHNS; CDR2 reads SASEGT. The chain's CDR3 is CASSGANNEQFF. The CDR3, as DNA: TGTGCCAGCAGTGGGGCCAACAATGAGCAGTTCTTC.

Ten or more counts support this clonotype. V usage is TRBV7-9 and J usage is TRBJ1-6; 7 bases agree with TRBD1. Germline CDR1 reads SEHNR; CDR2 reads FQNEAQ (reference sequence). V trimming: 7 bases; J trimming: 9 bases; junction bases outside the gene matches: 0. CDR3 size: 11 residues. CDR3: CASNRGSPLHF. DNA of the CDR3: TGTGCCAGCAACAGGGGTTCACCCCTCCACTTT.

This clonotype occurred many times. At one boundary the junction diverges from the germline segment, which might be a read error. This chain links TRBV30 with TRBJ2-7; unclear D gene. The CDR3 spans 11 residues. Germline-derived CDR1 and CDR2 are GTSNPN and SVGIG (reference sequence). The CDR3 DNA reads TGTGCCTGGATTGATTCTACAGTTTTGGACTTC. Amino acid sequence: CAWIDSTVLDF.